Each of the 22 T cell receptor beta chains below was sequenced from the same sample in a study of beta chain features in type 1 diabetes. Regarding the study as a whole: Among all four CD4+ subsets, Type 1 diabetes patients had TCRB CDR3s that were moderately but significantly shorter.

cDNA synthesis used the whole RNA isolate, giving expressed TCRB sequences. Measured with immunoSEQ multiplex PCR; TCRdb has only the in-frame clones, and not every one. The sample lists just under 150,000 clones; about 13% were seen once. No cognate antigen is known for these TCRs. The source material was central memory CD4+ T cells from blood. All receptors derive from a man younger than 30 with type 1 diabetes.

V and J are TRBV7-2 and TRBJ2-7, with D possibly called TRBD1 or TRBD2 (5 bases each). CDR3 length: 16 amino acids. V was pared by 6 bases and J by 4 bases, with 22 bases between. Germline V gene data show CDR1 as SGHTA and CDR2 as FQGNSA. This CDR3 is CASSPGMLGVRYEQYF. For the CDR3, the DNA is TGTGCCAGCAGTCCCGGGATGCTGGGGGTCCGGTACGAGCAGTACTTC.

This clone was seen many times. V gene TRBV19 combines with J gene TRBJ2-7, with TRBD1 identical over 7 bases. This CDR3 region has 15 residues. Germline lookup yields CDR1 LNHDA and CDR2 SQIVND (reference sequence). Trimming at V came to 1 base and at J to 0 bases, leaving 3 bases not matched to a gene. CDR3 sequence: CASSIGGTASYEQYF. In DNA form, the CDR3 reads TGTGCCAGTAGTATAGGTGGGACAGCCTCCTACGAGCAGTACTTC.

The chain combines TRBV10-1 with TRBJ2-3; 10 bases agree with TRBD2. The CDR3 has 14 residues. V gave up 3 bases and J gave up 13 bases; unmatched junction bases: 10. Germline CDR1 is WNHNN and CDR2 is SYGVQD (reference sequence). CDR3 in amino acids: CASSEGLAGVRKYF. DNA of the CDR3: TGCGCCAGCAGTGAAGGGCTAGCGGGGGTAAGAAAGTATTTT.

The chain is built from TRBV7-2 and TRBJ1-5, with TRBD1 matching over 8 bases. Germline CDR1 reads SGHTA; CDR2 reads FQGNSA. The V segment lost 1 base and the J segment 6 bases; nucleotides outside the gene matches: 8. This CDR3 is 16 amino acids long. The CDR3 sequence: CASSLGPGGAGQPQHF. The CDR3 nucleotides are TGTGCCAGCAGCTTAGGCCCAGGGGGCGCCGGTCAGCCCCAGCATTTT.

The V and J genes are TRBV6-6 and TRBJ2-7; 9 nucleotides align to TRBD1. This CDR3 comprises 14 residues. Germline V gives CDR1 MNHNY, CDR2 SVGAGI (reference sequence). The trim removed 3 bases at V and 2 bases at J, leaving 2 bases unmatched. The chain's CDR3 is CASSYGDRAYEQYF. CDR3 bases: TGTGCCAGCAGTTATGGGGACAGGGCCTACGAGCAGTACTTC.

This chain joins TRBV14 and TRBJ1-2; 8 bases agree with TRBD1. The ends lost 4 bases at V and 5 bases at J; junction bases unmatched: 6. The CDR3 is made up of 14 amino acids. Germline CDR1 reads SGHDN; CDR2 reads FVKESK. CDR3 nucleotide sequence: TGTGCCAGCAGCCCCCGACAGGGGAAATATGGCTACACCTTC. Amino acid sequence: CASSPRQGKYGYTF.

The table lists this clone with a few counts. The rearrangement joins TRBV19 to TRBJ2-2, with D tentatively TRBD1 (6 bases). Germline V CDR1 and CDR2: LNHDA, SQIVND (reference sequence). The CDR3 sequence is 14 residues long. The germline V and J ends were trimmed by 4 bases and 1 base, with 7 bases remaining between them. The CDR3 DNA reads TGTGCCAGTAGTACGACAGGGAACACCGGGGAGCTGTTTTTT. It codes for CASSTTGNTGELFF.

As concerns this clone: Other DNA sequences in this specimen translate into the identical CDR3. The genes are TRBV4-2 and TRBJ1-2; D gene unclear. Trimming removed 1 base from V and 2 bases from J, with 8 bases in between. The length of the CDR3 is 14 residues. CDR1 is LGHNA, CDR2 YNFKEQ, per germline. The DNA for the CDR3 is TGTGCCAGCAGCCAAGGGACGGACAACTATGGCTACACCTTC. It specifies CASSQGTDNYGYTF.

This clone has a handful of counts. CDR3 nucleotides: TGTGCCAGCAGTCCTAATCAGCCCCAGCATTTT. Translated, it gives CASSPNQPQHF. The chain carries TRBV28 and TRBJ1-5; D not resolved. V was cut by 5 bases and J by 4 bases, with 3 bases left in between. The CDR3 spans 11 residues. The V gene's germline CDR1 is MDHEN and CDR2 SYDVKM.

J is TRBJ1-2 and V is TRBV6-1; 8 bases are shared with TRBD1. Germline V gives CDR1 MNHNS, CDR2 SASEGT. V shed 10 bases, J shed 2 bases, and the junction held 6 bases outside the gene matches. The CDR3 has 13 amino acids. The CDR3 protein is CATRQGANYGYTF. In DNA, the CDR3 is TGTGCCACCCGCCAGGGGGCCAACTATGGCTACACCTTC.

The sample holds a few counts of this clone. The J gene is TRBJ1-5, the V gene TRBV30; TRBD1 agrees at 7 bases. Trimming removed 0 bases from V and 10 bases from J; junction bases left unmatched: 6. The CDR3 extends over 13 amino acids. Germline V lookup: CDR1 GTSNPN, CDR2 SVGIG (reference sequence). CDR3 DNA: TGTGCCTGGAGTGTAAAGGGGGCAAGACCCCAGCATTTT. Its protein product is CAWSVKGARPQHF.

This sequence joins TRBV5-4 and TRBJ2-1; D is undetermined. V was shortened by 0 bases and J by 4 bases, with 2 bases between the two germline ends. CDR1 and CDR2 from the germline V gene are SGHNT and YYREEE (reference sequence). This CDR3 comprises 12 residues. CDR3 amino acids: CASSLDYNEQFF. CDR3 sequence (DNA): TGTGCCAGCAGCTTGGATTACAATGAGCAGTTCTTC. Drawing the rest from reference TRBV5-4 and TRBJ2-1, the complete variable domain is ETGVTQSPTHLIKTRGQQVTLRCSSQSGHNTVSWYQQALGQGPQFIFQYYREEENGRGNFPPRFSGLQFPNYSSELNVNALELDDSALYLCASSLDYNEQFFGPGTRLTVL.

V is TRBV7-8 and J is TRBJ2-5; D tentatively fits TRBD1 or TRBD2 (6 bases each). Germline CDR1 is SGHVS and CDR2 is FQNEAQ. Trimming cost V 7 bases and J 9 bases, with 21 bases left between them. The CDR3 covers 14 residues. CDR3 loop: CASIDPGADLAQYF. CDR3 coding DNA: TGTGCCAGCATCGACCCGGGGGCCGATTTGGCCCAGTACTTC.

In its sample, this clone was seen a few times. The chain employs TRBV6-6 and TRBJ1-2; D remains unclear. CDR1 MNHNY and CDR2 SVGAGI come from the germline V gene (reference sequence). Trimming removed 8 bases at V and 8 bases at J, with 18 bases between. The CDR3 length is 13 residues. The CDR3 spells CASDVGTTEGYTF. Here the CDR3 DNA reads TGTGCCAGCGACGTAGGAACAACCGAAGGCTACACCTTC.

This rearrangement joins TRBV19 to TRBJ2-6; no reliable D call. The germline gives CDR1 LNHDA, CDR2 SQIVND (reference sequence). Trimming pared 4 bases from V and 0 bases from J, leaving 10 bases between. This CDR3 comprises 16 residues. CDR3 in amino acids: CASSRVAVSGANVLTF. CDR3 nucleotide sequence: TGTGCCAGTAGTAGAGTCGCTGTCTCTGGGGCCAACGTCCTGACTTTC.

The rearrangement links TRBV6-4 to TRBJ1-2; a possible D gene is TRBD1 (6 bases). This CDR3 is built from 14 residues. Trimming left V 3 bases short and J 2 bases short, with 10 bases between. Germline CDR1 is MRHNA and CDR2 is SNTAGT. CDR3 sequence reads: CASSEGGLNYGYTF. The CDR3 DNA sequence: TGTGCCAGCAGTGAAGGGGGGCTGAACTATGGCTACACCTTC.

Note on this clone: The sample has other DNA sequences that encode this CDR3 too. The chain has TRBV28 and TRBJ2-3; D gene ambiguous. In germline, CDR1 is MDHEN, CDR2 SYDVKM. The CDR3 covers 15 residues. V gave up 1 base and J gave up 0 bases, with 8 bases separating them. The DNA for the CDR3 is TGTGCCAGCAGTTTATTCGGGTCTAGCACAGATACGCAGTATTTT. Protein sequence: CASSLFGSSTDTQYF. The full variable domain, rest sourced from reference TRBV28 and TRBJ2-3, is DVKVTQSSRYLVKRTGEKVFLECVQDMDHENMFWYRQDPGLGLRLIYFSYDVKMKEKGDIPEGYSVSREKKERFSLILESASTNQTSMYLCASSLFGSSTDTQYFGPGTRLTVL.

This clone was picked up many times. The rearrangement links TRBV30 to TRBJ2-7; D tentatively fits TRBD1 or TRBD2 (6 bases each). V lost 7 bases and J 2 bases, leaving 24 bases between the germline ends. The CDR3 length is 16 residues. Germline lookup yields CDR1 GTSNPN and CDR2 SVGIG (reference sequence). CDR3 sequence reads: CALGGAGRGSAYEQYF. Written as DNA, the CDR3 is TGTGCCTTAGGCGGGGCGGGCAGGGGTAGCGCCTACGAGCAGTACTTC.

The rearrangement uses TRBV5-1 and TRBJ2-5; 8 bases fit TRBD1. The J segment lost 2 bases and the V segment lost 3 bases, leaving 3 bases of the junction unmatched. Looked up from germline, CDR1 is SGHRS and CDR2 is YFSETQ. The CDR3 has 14 amino acids. CDR3 loop: CASSSGQGQETQYF. The CDR3 DNA reads TGCGCCAGCAGCTCAGGACAGGGTCAAGAGACCCAGTACTTC.

The genes are TRBV5-4 and TRBJ2-1, with 7 positions matching TRBD1. Germline CDR1 and CDR2: SGHNT and YYREEE (reference sequence). The CDR3 is 17 amino acids. J was trimmed by 3 bases and V by 4 bases; bases with no gene match: 13. CDR3 nucleotides: TGTGCCAGCAGCAATGGGATCTTCGGACAGGACTACAATGAGCAGTTCTTC. Translating gives CASSNGIFGQDYNEQFF.

This clone turned up a few times. This chain links TRBV10-2 with TRBJ2-7, with 8 bases aligning to TRBD2. With 6 bases clipped from V and 4 bases from J, the junction kept 14 bases outside the gene matches. CDR3 length: 16 amino acids. Germline CDR1 and CDR2: WSHSY and SAAADI. CDR3 in amino acids: CASRASAGASGYEQYF. The CDR3 DNA reads TGCGCCAGCAGAGCATCAGCGGGGGCCTCAGGGTACGAGCAGTACTTC.

CDR3 sequence (DNA): TGTGCCAGCAGTTTCGGGGGATCAGCGGCTGAAGCTTTCTTT. It encodes CASSFGGSAAEAFF. This chain links TRBV28 with TRBJ1-1; D possibly corresponds to TRBD1 (5 bases). Germline V gene sequence: CDR1 MDHEN, CDR2 SYDVKM. This CDR3 spans 14 amino acids. Trimming shortened V by 3 bases and J by 6 bases, and 14 bases separated the two germline ends.